The 15 T cell receptor beta chains reported below all come from one sample, sequenced in a study of beta chain features in type 1 diabetes. Study-level findings and limits: A moderate, significant TCRB CDR3 shortening appeared in type 1 diabetes across four CD4+ subsets.

Reverse transcribing all isolated RNA meant expressed TCRB transcripts were sequenced. The repertoire was sequenced with immunoSEQ multiplex PCR; TCRdb's copy has only in-frame clones and lacks some. Of almost 350,000 clones detected, roughly a tenth appear once; the ten largest clones hold more than 0.8%. These receptors are not linked to any known antigen. Source material: central memory CD4+ T cells from blood. All receptors come from a young man with type 1 diabetes.

V and J are TRBV18 and TRBJ2-5; 8 bases are a match to TRBD1. Losses at the gene ends were 0 bases for V and 5 bases for J; bases not matched to a gene: 5. The germline gives CDR1 KGHSH, CDR2 LQKENI. This CDR3 comprises 15 residues. CDR3 bases: TGTGCCAGCTCACCACCGAGAGGACAGGGCGAGACCCAGTACTTC. This sequence encodes CASSPPRGQGETQYF. The variable domain in full, completed from reference TRBV18 and TRBJ2-5, reads NAGVMQNPRHLVRRRGQEARLRCSPMKGHSHVYWYRQLPEEGLKFMVYLQKENIIDESGMPKERFSAEFPKEGPSILRIQQVVRGDSAAYFCASSPPRGQGETQYFGPGTRLLVL.

The rearrangement links TRBV5-5 to TRBJ1-2; D not resolved. Germline V gene sequence: CDR1 SGHKS, CDR2 YYEKEE (reference sequence). Deletions cut 4 bases from V and 4 bases from J, with 8 bases between. The CDR3 runs 12 residues. In nucleotides, the CDR3 is TGTGCCAGCAGCCCGGACCGCTATGGCTACACCTTC. Translation gives CASSPDRYGYTF.

This clone occurred a few times. The genes are TRBV18 and TRBJ2-5; D is tentatively TRBD1 or TRBD2 (5 bases each). Germline CDR1 KGHSH, CDR2 LQKENI. The CDR3 covers 15 residues. Trimming cost V 5 bases and J 4 bases, with 17 bases left between them. The CDR3 loop reads CASSKSQGERETQYF. CDR3 nucleotide sequence: TGTGCCAGCTCAAAAAGTCAAGGGGAGCGAGAGACCCAGTACTTC.

This clone was detected a few times. V is TRBV2 and J is TRBJ2-7; tentatively, D is TRBD1 (5 bases). Trimming pared 2 bases from V and 4 bases from J, leaving 9 bases between. The CDR3 is made up of 13 amino acids. In germline, CDR1 is SNHLY, CDR2 FYNNEI. CDR3 nucleotide sequence: TGTGCCAGCAGTGAAAGACAGCCTTACGAGCAGTACTTC. Its translation is CASSERQPYEQYF. Together with reference TRBV2 and TRBJ2-7, the CDR3 gives the full variable domain: EPEVTQTPSHQVTQMGQEVILRCVPISNHLYFYWYRQILGQKVEFLVSFYNNEISEKSEIFDDQFSVERPDGSNFTLKIRSTKLEDSAMYFCASSERQPYEQYFGPGTRLTVT.

In this sample, this clone turned up a few times. The chain uses TRBV7-2 and TRBJ2-7; D is unclear. CDR1 SGHTA and CDR2 FQGNSA come from the germline V gene. Trimming shortened V by 2 bases and J by 1 base, and 12 bases separated the two germline ends. The length of the CDR3 is 15 residues. The CDR3 bases are TGTGCCAGCAGCTTATCTTTCGTCCCTTCCTACGAGCAGTACTTC. This sequence encodes CASSLSFVPSYEQYF. The full variable domain, in which reference TRBV7-2 and TRBJ2-7 provide the parts outside the CDR3, is GAGVSQSPSNKVTEKGKDVELRCDPISGHTALYWYRQSLGQGLEFLIYFQGNSAPDKSGLPSDRFSAERTGGSVSTLTIQRTQQEDSAVYLCASSLSFVPSYEQYFGPGTRLTVT.

In the case of this clone: The same CDR3 is also encoded by other DNA sequences in this sample. This chain connects TRBV9 to TRBJ2-5; 12 bases line up with TRBD2. After removal of 0 bases from V and 2 bases from J, the junction contained 2 bases not matched to a gene. In germline, CDR1 is SGDLS, CDR2 YYNGEE. The CDR3 sequence is 16 residues long. The CDR3 DNA is TGTGCCAGCAGCGTAGGGCTAGCGGGGGGGCAAGAGACCCAGTACTTC. This gives the protein CASSVGLAGGQETQYF.

This clone was seen many times. The chain links TRBV23-1 to TRBJ2-7, with a weak D call TRBD1 (6 bases). TRBV23-1 is recorded as an ORF, its role being uncertain. V lost 2 bases and J lost 4, with 18 bases in between. The CDR3 has 16 residues. DNA for the CDR3: TGCGCCAGCAGTCAAATAGGACCTCAGGGGCAATACGAGCAGTACTTC. It translates to CASSQIGPQGQYEQYF.

A few counts support this clone. The chain carries TRBV18 and TRBJ1-2, with D hard to call. The CDR3 runs 12 residues. Trimming shortened V by 6 bases and J by 6 bases, and 11 bases separated the two germline ends. Germline V CDR1 and CDR2: KGHSH, LQKENI. The CDR3 DNA is TGTGCCAGCTCCCAACATAGGGATGGCTACACCTTC. Translation: CASSQHRDGYTF.

In its sample, this clone was seen a few times. The V call is TRBV7-9, the J call TRBJ2-5; weak D call: TRBD2 (5 bases). The CDR3 contains 14 residues. The germline gives CDR1 SEHNR, CDR2 FQNEAQ (reference sequence). Trimming removed 4 bases at V and 5 bases at J, with 14 bases between. In nucleotides, the CDR3 is TGTGCCAGCAGCTCCGACGGGGATTGGGAGACCCAGTACTTC. This encodes CASSSDGDWETQYF. Using reference TRBV7-9 and TRBJ2-5 for the parts outside the CDR3, the full variable domain is DTGVSQNPRHKITKRGQNVTFRCDPISEHNRLYWYRQTLGQGPEFLTYFQNEAQLEKSRLLSDRFSAERPKGSFSTLEIQRTEQGDSAMYLCASSSDGDWETQYFGPGTRLLVL.

This clone turned up a few times. The V call is TRBV9, the J call TRBJ2-1; 7 bases are a match to TRBD2. Germline V gene lookup returns CDR1 SGDLS and CDR2 YYNGEE. Trimming took 4 bases from V and 6 from J; bases not matched to a gene: 7. The CDR3 runs 14 residues. The CDR3 protein is CASSPSGATNEQFF. The CDR3 nucleotides read TGTGCCAGCAGCCCGAGCGGGGCTACCAATGAGCAGTTCTTC.

V is TRBV7-8 and J is TRBJ2-2; 9 positions agree with TRBD2. Germline CDR1 is SGHVS and CDR2 is FQNEAQ. V lost 5 bases, J lost 4 bases, and 14 bases stayed unmatched. CDR3 size: 18 residues. The CDR3 bases are TGTGCCAGCAGCCTCTGGCGTCTAGCGGGGTACGCCACCGGGGAGCTGTTTTTT. Translating gives CASSLWRLAGYATGELFF.

The gene calls are TRBV2 and TRBJ1-1, with D unresolved. The germline V and J ends were trimmed by 6 bases and 4 bases, with 15 bases remaining between them. Germline CDR1 and CDR2: SNHLY and FYNNEI. This CDR3 is 14 amino acids long. The CDR3 bases are TGTGCCAGCAGGTCGATGTCCACCTCCACTGAAGCTTTCTTT. The encoded protein is CASRSMSTSTEAFF.

The gene calls are TRBV20-1 and TRBJ2-2; no clear D gene. The CDR3 is made up of 11 amino acids. The V end was cut by 3 bases, the J end by 7 bases, with 6 bases between. Looked up from germline, CDR1 is DFQATT and CDR2 is SNEGSKA (reference sequence). The CDR3 region is CSARFYGELFF. The CDR3 coding sequence is TGCAGTGCTAGGTTTTACGGGGAGCTGTTTTTT.

This clone was counted many times. The chain couples TRBV9 to TRBJ2-2; 10 bases match TRBD2. This CDR3 has 17 residues. With 3 bases clipped from V and 0 bases from J, the junction kept 5 bases outside the gene matches. Germline CDR1 SGDLS, CDR2 YYNGEE. CDR3 residues: CASSALAGGTNTGELFF. CDR3 DNA sequence: TGTGCCAGCAGCGCGTTAGCGGGGGGCACGAACACCGGGGAGCTGTTTTTT.

This CDR3 reads CATSSGSNQPQHF. DNA of the CDR3: TGTGCCACCAGCAGTGGTAGCAATCAGCCCCAGCATTTT. The V gene is TRBV15, the J gene TRBJ1-5; D gene unclear. Trimming shortened V by 3 bases and J by 0 bases, and 3 bases separated the two germline ends. The CDR3 spans 13 residues. The germline gives CDR1 LNHNV, CDR2 YYDKDF (reference sequence).